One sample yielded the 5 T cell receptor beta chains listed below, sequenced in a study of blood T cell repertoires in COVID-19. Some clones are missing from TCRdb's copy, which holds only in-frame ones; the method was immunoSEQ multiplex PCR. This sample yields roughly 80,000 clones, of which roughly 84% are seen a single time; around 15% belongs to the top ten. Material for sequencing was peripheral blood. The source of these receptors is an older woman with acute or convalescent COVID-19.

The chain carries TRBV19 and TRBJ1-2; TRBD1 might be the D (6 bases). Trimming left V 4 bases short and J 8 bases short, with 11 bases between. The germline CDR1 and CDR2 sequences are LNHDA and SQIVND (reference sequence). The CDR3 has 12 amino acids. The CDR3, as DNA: TGTGCCAGTAGTAACTGGGGGCAAGGCTACACCTTC. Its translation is CASSNWGQGYTF.

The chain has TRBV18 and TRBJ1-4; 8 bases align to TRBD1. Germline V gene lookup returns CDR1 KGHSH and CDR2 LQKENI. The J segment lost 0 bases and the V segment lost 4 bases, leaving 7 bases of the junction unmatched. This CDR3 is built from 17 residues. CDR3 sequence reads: CASSREQGVSTNEKLFF. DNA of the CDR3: TGTGCCAGCTCACGGGAACAGGGGGTTTCAACTAATGAAAAACTGTTTTTT.

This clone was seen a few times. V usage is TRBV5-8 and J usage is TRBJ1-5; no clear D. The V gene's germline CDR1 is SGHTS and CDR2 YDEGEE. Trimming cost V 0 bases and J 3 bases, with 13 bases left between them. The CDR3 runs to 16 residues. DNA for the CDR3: TGTGCCAGCAGCTTGGTATCAACTCGACACAATCAGCCCCAGCATTTT. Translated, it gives CASSLVSTRHNQPQHF.

The CDR3 sequence: CASSAGLAGGEQYV. The CDR3 DNA is TGTGCCAGCAGCGCGGGACTAGCGGGGGGCGAGCAGTACGTC. The V and J genes are TRBV7-6 and TRBJ2-7; 15 nucleotides match TRBD2. CDR1 and CDR2 from the germline V gene are SGHVS and FNYEAQ. V gave up 5 bases and J gave up 6 bases; unmatched junction bases: 2. The CDR3 covers 14 residues.

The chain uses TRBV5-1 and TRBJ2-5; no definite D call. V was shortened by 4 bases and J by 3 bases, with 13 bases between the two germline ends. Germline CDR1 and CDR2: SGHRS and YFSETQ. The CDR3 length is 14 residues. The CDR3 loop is CASSRWSSEETQYF. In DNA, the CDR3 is TGCGCCAGCAGCCGGTGGTCTAGTGAAGAGACCCAGTACTTC.